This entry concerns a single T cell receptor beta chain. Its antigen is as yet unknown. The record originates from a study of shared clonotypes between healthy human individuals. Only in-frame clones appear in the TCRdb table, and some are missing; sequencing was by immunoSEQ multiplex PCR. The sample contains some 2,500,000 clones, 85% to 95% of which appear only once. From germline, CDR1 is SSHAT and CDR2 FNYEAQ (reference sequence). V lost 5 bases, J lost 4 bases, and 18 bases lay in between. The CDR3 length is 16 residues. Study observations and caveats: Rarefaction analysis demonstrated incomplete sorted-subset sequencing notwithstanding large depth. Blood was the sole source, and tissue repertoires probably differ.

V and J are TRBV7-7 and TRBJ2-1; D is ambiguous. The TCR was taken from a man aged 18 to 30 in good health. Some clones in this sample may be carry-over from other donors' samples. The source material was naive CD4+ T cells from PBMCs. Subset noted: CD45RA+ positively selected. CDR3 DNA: TGTGCCAGCAGCATGAGGACCAAACGCCTATACAATGAGCAGTTCTTC. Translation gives CASSMRTKRLYNEQFF.